A single sample gave rise to the 30 T cell receptor beta chains below, sequenced in a study of blood T cell repertoires in COVID-19. Here immunoSEQ multiplex PCR was the method, and the copy in TCRdb shows in-frame clones only, minus some. The sample holds some 64,000 clones, over 75% seen once. The sample comprised peripheral blood. These receptors all come from a man aged 60-69 years with acute or convalescent COVID-19.

The chain is built from TRBV27 and TRBJ2-3; 7 bases line up with TRBD1. The CDR3 contains 15 residues. J lost 5 bases, V lost 5 bases, and 10 bases had no gene match. CDR1 MNHEY and CDR2 SMNVEV come from the germline V gene (reference sequence). In nucleotides, the CDR3 is TGTGCCAGCAGTAACCTTCGACAGGGATTAGATACGCAGTATTTT. The encoded protein is CASSNLRQGLDTQYF.

This chain joins TRBV9 and TRBJ2-2; D remains unclear. The germline V gene has CDR1 SGDLS and CDR2 YYNGEE. The V end lost 6 bases, the J end lost 1 base, and 4 bases lay between the germline ends. The CDR3 is 12 residues long. The chain's CDR3 is CASNRNTGELFF. CDR3 coding DNA: TGTGCCAGCAACAGGAACACCGGGGAGCTGTTTTTT. The full variable domain, completed using reference TRBV9 and TRBJ2-2, is DSGVTQTPKHLITATGQRVTLRCSPRSGDLSVYWYQQSLDQGLQFLIQYYNGEERAKGNILERFSAQQFPDLHSELNLSSLELGDSALYFCASNRNTGELFFGEGSRLTVL.

J is TRBJ2-7 and V is TRBV3-1 (or the pseudogene TRBV3-2), with 7 bases aligning to TRBD1. Germline loops: CDR1 LGHDT, CDR2 YNNKEL (reference sequence). V lost 0 bases and J lost 3; bases outside the gene matches: 8. The CDR3 sequence is 16 residues long. The CDR3 protein is CASSQDPTGWDYEQYF. DNA of the CDR3: TGTGCCAGCAGCCAAGACCCGACAGGGTGGGACTACGAGCAGTACTTC.

J is TRBJ1-4 and V is TRBV3-1 (or the pseudogene TRBV3-2); 8 bases are shared with TRBD1. Unmatched junction bases numbered 2, after V lost 8 bases and J lost 3 bases. The CDR3 extends over 13 amino acids. Germline loops: CDR1 LGHDT, CDR2 YNNKEL (reference sequence). DNA of the CDR3: TGTGCCAGCTCGGACAGGGCTAATGAAAAACTGTTTTTT. Protein product: CASSDRANEKLFF.

The chain has TRBV6-5 and TRBJ2-7; possible D gene TRBD2, 5 bases. The germline V and J ends were trimmed by 6 bases and 3 bases, with 18 bases remaining between them. CDR3 length: 15 amino acids. Per the germline V gene, CDR1 is MNHEY and CDR2 is SVGAGI. The chain's CDR3 is CASSENGIPLYEQYF. CDR3 nucleotide sequence: TGTGCCAGCAGCGAGAACGGGATACCCCTCTACGAGCAGTACTTC.

The rearrangement joins TRBV19 to TRBJ1-2; TRBD1 agrees at 7 bases. The CDR3 is made up of 13 amino acids. Trimming at V came to 6 bases and at J to 4 bases, leaving 5 bases not matched to a gene. The germline V gene encodes CDR1 LNHDA and CDR2 SQIVND (reference sequence). This CDR3 reads CASRSWTGYGYTF. The CDR3, as DNA: TGTGCCAGTAGAAGTTGGACAGGCTATGGCTACACCTTC. The full variable domain, its missing parts supplied by reference TRBV19 and TRBJ1-2, is DGGITQSPKYLFRKEGQNVTLSCEQNLNHDAMYWYRQDPGQGLRLIYYSQIVNDFQKGDIAEGYSVSREKKESFPLTVTSAQKNPTAFYLCASRSWTGYGYTFGSGTRLTVV.

The CDR3 region has the DNA TGTGCCAGCAGCTTTTATGCGGGAGGGGCAAGGGGCGAGCAGTACTTC. Translating it yields CASSFYAGGARGEQYF. The chain uses TRBV5-4 and TRBJ2-7; 9 bases are a match to TRBD2. The trim removed 2 bases at V and 6 bases at J, leaving 12 bases unmatched. CDR1 is SGHNT and CDR2 is YYREEE in the germline V gene (reference sequence). The CDR3 has 16 residues.

The sample holds one count of this clone. V is TRBV28 and J is TRBJ2-3, with a weak D call TRBD1 (6 bases). Trimming took off 3 bases at V and 0 bases at J, with 13 bases between the two ends. Germline loops: CDR1 MDHEN, CDR2 SYDVKM. There are 16 residues in the CDR3. The CDR3 loop is CASSFVAGASTDTQYF. The CDR3 coding sequence is TGTGCCAGCAGTTTCGTCGCAGGGGCTAGCACAGATACGCAGTATTTT.

The J gene is TRBJ2-2, the V gene TRBV30, with TRBD2 identical over 15 bases. Germline V CDR1 and CDR2: GTSNPN, SVGIG (reference sequence). This CDR3 region has 15 residues. V gave up 7 bases and J gave up 5 bases; unmatched junction bases: 5. The CDR3 DNA reads as TGTGCCTTAAAGGGACTAGCGGGAGGAACCGGGGAGCTGTTTTTT. This translates into CALKGLAGGTGELFF. Variable domain in full (rest from reference TRBV30 and TRBJ2-2): SQTIHQWPATLVQPVGSPLSLECTVEGTSNPNLYWYRQAAGRGLQLLFYSVGIGQISSEVPQNLSASRPQDRQFILSSKKLLLSDSGFYLCALKGLAGGTGELFFGEGSRLTVL.

This sequence joins TRBV10-3 and TRBJ2-1; 7 bases map to TRBD1. CDR1 ENHRY and CDR2 SYGVKD come from the germline V gene. CDR3 length: 16 amino acids. Unmatched junction bases numbered 7, after V lost 2 bases and J lost 3 bases. The CDR3 reads CAISEIKQGNYNEQFF. DNA for the CDR3: TGTGCCATCAGTGAGATCAAACAGGGGAACTACAATGAGCAGTTCTTC.

The chain joins TRBV28 to TRBJ1-1; D unclear. Germline V gives CDR1 MDHEN, CDR2 SYDVKM. V was shortened by 3 bases and J by 4 bases, with 15 bases between the two germline ends. The CDR3 is 15 amino acids. CDR3 residues: CASSFRGGGATEAFF. CDR3 sequence (DNA): TGTGCCAGCAGTTTTCGGGGAGGAGGCGCCACTGAAGCTTTCTTT.

V and J are TRBV24-1 and TRBJ2-1; the match to TRBD2 covers 8 bases. This CDR3 has 18 amino acids. Germline CDR1 is KGHDR and CDR2 is SFDVKD. Trimming cost V 5 bases and J 3 bases; bases outside gene matches: 14. This CDR3 is CATSVATGRGARYNEQFF. CDR3 nucleotide sequence: TGTGCCACCAGTGTTGCAACCGGGAGGGGGGCACGCTACAATGAGCAGTTCTTC.

This clone was seen only a few times. The chain is built from TRBV30 and TRBJ1-2; D perhaps matches TRBD1 (5 bases). V was pared by 8 bases and J by 8 bases, with 27 bases between. CDR1 GTSNPN and CDR2 SVGIG come from the germline V gene (reference sequence). The CDR3 length is 15 residues. The CDR3 spells CAGKWGSLDGGGYTF. In nucleotides, the CDR3 is TGTGCCGGAAAGTGGGGGTCGCTCGACGGGGGAGGCTACACCTTC.

The chain couples TRBV9 to TRBJ2-2; TRBD1 matches 8 bases. V shed 4 bases, J shed 11 bases, and the junction held 10 bases outside the gene matches. The CDR3 length is 14 residues. The germline V gene has CDR1 SGDLS and CDR2 YYNGEE. CDR3 bases: TGTGCCAGCAGCTTTCGGACAGGGACGTCTGAGCTGTTTTTT. It is translated as CASSFRTGTSELFF.

The chain is built from TRBV21-1 and TRBJ2-5; the table's D call, TRBD1, has no DNA check behind it. TRBV21-1 is reported as a pseudogene. The CDR3 is 18 amino acids. CDR3 nucleotides: TGTGCCAGCAGCAAAGCGGTGAGACAACGAATGAAACAAGAGACCCAGTACTTC. It yields the protein CASSKAVRQRMKQETQYF.

The chain links TRBV27 to TRBJ1-1; D remains unclear. Germline V lookup: CDR1 MNHEY, CDR2 SMNVEV (reference sequence). This CDR3 region has 15 residues. V gave up 3 bases and J gave up 2 bases, with 13 bases separating them. The CDR3 is CASSFSGPFNTEAFF. The DNA for the CDR3 is TGTGCCAGCAGTTTCAGTGGCCCCTTTAACACTGAAGCTTTCTTT.

The rearrangement links TRBV3-1 (or the pseudogene TRBV3-2) to TRBJ2-2; maybe TRBD2 (6 bases). V lost 4 bases, J lost 2 bases, and 8 bases lay in between. The CDR3 is made up of 14 amino acids. Germline CDR1 LGHDT, CDR2 YNNKEL (reference sequence). In DNA, the CDR3 is TGTGCCAGCAGCCGAGGGACTAACACCGGGGAGCTGTTTTTT. This encodes CASSRGTNTGELFF.

The chain employs TRBV13 and TRBJ2-3, with 8 bases aligning to TRBD2. The J segment lost 3 bases and the V segment lost 6 bases, leaving 14 bases of the junction unmatched. The CDR3 runs 17 residues. CDR1 and CDR2 (germline): PRHDT, FYEKMQ (reference sequence). The CDR3: CASRPNQRERVTDTQYF. The CDR3 DNA reads as TGTGCCAGCAGACCGAACCAGCGGGAGAGGGTTACAGATACGCAGTATTTT. Combining the CDR3 with reference TRBV13 and TRBJ2-3 gives the whole variable domain AAGVIQSPRHLIKEKRETATLKCYPIPRHDTVYWYQQGPGQDPQFLISFYEKMQSDKGSIPDRFSAQQFSDYHSELNMSSLELGDSALYFCASRPNQRERVTDTQYFGPGTRLTVL.

V and J are TRBV9 and TRBJ1-6; tentatively, D is TRBD1 (5 bases). V dropped 2 bases and J dropped 9 bases, with 9 bases sitting between them. Germline V gene sequence: CDR1 SGDLS, CDR2 YYNGEE. CDR3 length: 13 amino acids. The CDR3 nucleotides are TGTGCCAGCAGCGTGGGCCAGGGTTCACCCCTCCACTTT. Translating it yields CASSVGQGSPLHF.

The genes are TRBV19 and TRBJ2-2, with 12 positions matching TRBD2. Trimming took 4 bases from V and 3 from J; bases not matched to a gene: 3. The CDR3 is 16 amino acids. CDR1 is LNHDA and CDR2 is SQIVND in the germline V gene (reference sequence). Here the CDR3 reads CASSTRLAGDTGELFF. Written as DNA, the CDR3 is TGTGCCAGTAGTACTAGACTAGCGGGAGACACCGGGGAGCTGTTTTTT.

This chain connects TRBV7-2 to TRBJ2-3, with 9 bases identical to TRBD2. Germline values: CDR1 SGHTA, CDR2 FQGNSA. Losses at the gene ends were 6 bases for V and 1 base for J; bases not matched to a gene: 14. The CDR3 is made up of 18 amino acids. Written as DNA, the CDR3 is TGTGCCAGCAGTCACACAGGGTTAGCGGGAGCGGGCACAGATACGCAGTATTTT. Translation gives CASSHTGLAGAGTDTQYF.

The chain joins TRBV4-3 to TRBJ2-2; 16 bases agree with TRBD2. Germline V gene data show CDR1 as LGHNA and CDR2 as YSLEER. Germline trimming cut 4 bases from V and 6 bases from J; bases unmatched to any gene: 5. The CDR3 is made up of 17 amino acids. CDR3 DNA sequence: TGCGCCAGCAGCCCGGGACTAGCGGGAGGGCGCTCCGGGGAGCTGTTTTTT. It specifies CASSPGLAGGRSGELFF.

The chain recombines TRBV5-1 with TRBJ1-1; D uncertain. There are 13 residues in the CDR3. Per germline, CDR1 SGHRS and CDR2 YFSETQ. Trimming pared 3 bases from V and 4 bases from J, leaving 10 bases between. In DNA form, the CDR3 reads TGCGCCAGCAGCTCGACACCCAGCACTGAAGCTTTCTTT. It specifies CASSSTPSTEAFF.

The V gene is TRBV18, the J gene TRBJ1-4; 8 bases map to TRBD1. CDR3 length equals 14 residues. Germline values: CDR1 KGHSH, CDR2 LQKENI. V was pared by 4 bases and J by 5 bases, with 3 bases of the junction left unmatched. The CDR3 sequence: CASSLTGANEKLFF. DNA for the CDR3: TGTGCCAGCTCACTGACAGGGGCAAATGAAAAACTGTTTTTT.

The chain is built from TRBV7-8 and TRBJ1-3; perhaps TRBD1 as D (5 bases). Between the trimmed V and J ends, which lost 5 bases and 2 bases, there was a span of 16 bases. The CDR3 spans 16 residues. Germline loops: CDR1 SGHVS, CDR2 FQNEAQ. The CDR3 DNA reads as TGTGCCAGCAGCCAACGTGACAGTAAAGCTGGAAACACCATATATTTT. Its translation is CASSQRDSKAGNTIYF.

V and J are TRBV5-1 and TRBJ2-1; 8 positions match TRBD1. This CDR3 has 15 residues. Per germline, CDR1 SGHRS and CDR2 YFSETQ. The V gene end was trimmed by 4 bases and the J gene end by 8 bases; junction bases not matched to a gene: 11. This CDR3 is CASSQGTGGLDEQFF. The DNA for the CDR3 is TGCGCCAGCAGCCAGGGGACAGGAGGCCTCGATGAGCAGTTCTTC.

This chain uses TRBV6-4 with TRBJ1-1; no clear D gene. Germline loops: CDR1 MRHNA, CDR2 SNTAGT. The CDR3 sequence is 14 residues long. The germline V and J ends were trimmed by 6 bases and 0 bases, with 11 bases remaining between them. The CDR3, as DNA: TGTGCCAGCAGAGGAACAGATATGAACACTGAAGCTTTCTTT. Its translation: CASRGTDMNTEAFF.

The V gene is TRBV5-6, the J gene TRBJ2-6; a possible D gene is TRBD2 (6 bases). CDR1 and CDR2 from the germline V gene are SGHDT and YYEEEE. The length of the CDR3 is 18 residues. With 4 bases removed from V and 0 bases from J, the gap between germline ends came to 17 bases. CDR3 sequence: CASSRSGGISSGANVLTF. The CDR3 bases are TGTGCCAGCAGCCGATCCGGGGGTATAAGCTCTGGGGCCAACGTCCTGACTTTC.

This chain links TRBV6-5 with TRBJ2-7, with TRBD2 matching over 12 bases. Germline V lookup: CDR1 MNHEY, CDR2 SVGAGI. Trimming removed 6 bases from V and 2 bases from J; junction bases left unmatched: 2. This CDR3 is 14 amino acids long. The CDR3 DNA follows: TGTGCCAGCAGGGGACTAGCGGGCCCCTACGAGCAGTACTTC. This gives the protein CASRGLAGPYEQYF.

This clone was seen just once. The V call is TRBV5-6, the J call TRBJ2-3; D gene unclear. CDR3 size: 15 residues. Trimming shortened V by 0 bases and J by 0 bases, and 8 bases separated the two germline ends. The germline gives CDR1 SGHDT, CDR2 YYEEEE. The CDR3, as DNA: TGTGCCAGCAGCTTGGTTAGAACTAGCACAGATACGCAGTATTTT. Translating gives CASSLVRTSTDTQYF.